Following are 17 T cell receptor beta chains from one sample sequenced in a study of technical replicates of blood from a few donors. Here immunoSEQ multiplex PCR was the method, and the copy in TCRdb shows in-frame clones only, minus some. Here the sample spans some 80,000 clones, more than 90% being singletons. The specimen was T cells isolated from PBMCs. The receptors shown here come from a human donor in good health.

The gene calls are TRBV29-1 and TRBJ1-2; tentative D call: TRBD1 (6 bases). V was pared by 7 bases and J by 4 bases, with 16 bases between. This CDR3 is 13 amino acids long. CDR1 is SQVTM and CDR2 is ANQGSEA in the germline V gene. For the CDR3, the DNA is TGCAGCGCCGGAGACAGGACAACCTATGGCTACACCTTC. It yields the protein CSAGDRTTYGYTF.

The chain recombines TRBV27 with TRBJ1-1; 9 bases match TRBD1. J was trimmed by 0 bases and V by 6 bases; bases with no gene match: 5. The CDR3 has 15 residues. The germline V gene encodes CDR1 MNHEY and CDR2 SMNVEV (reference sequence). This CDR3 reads CASRRDRGLNTEAFF. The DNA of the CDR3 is TGTGCCAGCAGACGAGACAGGGGGTTGAACACTGAAGCTTTCTTT.

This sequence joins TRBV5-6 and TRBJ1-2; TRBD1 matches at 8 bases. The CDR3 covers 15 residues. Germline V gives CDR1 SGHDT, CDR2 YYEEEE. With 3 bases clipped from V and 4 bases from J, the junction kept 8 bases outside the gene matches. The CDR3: CASSYRAGGFYGYTF. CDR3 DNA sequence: TGTGCCAGCAGCTACAGGGCAGGGGGCTTCTATGGCTACACCTTC.

The CDR3 spells CASNRPGQGFTDTQYF. Here the CDR3 DNA reads TGTGCCAGCAACCGCCCAGGACAGGGATTCACAGATACGCAGTATTTT. The rearrangement uses TRBV6-6 and TRBJ2-3; 8 bases are shared with TRBD1. Trimming took 7 bases from V and 2 from J; bases not matched to a gene: 11. The CDR3 length is 16 residues. The germline V gene encodes CDR1 MNHNY and CDR2 SVGAGI (reference sequence).

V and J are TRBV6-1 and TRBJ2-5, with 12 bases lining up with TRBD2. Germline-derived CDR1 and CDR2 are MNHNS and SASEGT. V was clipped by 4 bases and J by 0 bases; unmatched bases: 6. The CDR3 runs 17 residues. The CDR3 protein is CASSGSLAGGYQETQYF. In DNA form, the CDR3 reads TGTGCCAGCAGTGGGTCCCTAGCGGGGGGGTACCAAGAGACCCAGTACTTC.

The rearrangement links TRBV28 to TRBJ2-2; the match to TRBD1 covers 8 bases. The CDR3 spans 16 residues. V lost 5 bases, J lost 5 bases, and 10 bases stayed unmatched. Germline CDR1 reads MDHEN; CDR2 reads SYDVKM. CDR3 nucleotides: TGTGCCAGCAGTCCGCAGGGGGCGCTGAAAACCGGGGAGCTGTTTTTT. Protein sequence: CASSPQGALKTGELFF.

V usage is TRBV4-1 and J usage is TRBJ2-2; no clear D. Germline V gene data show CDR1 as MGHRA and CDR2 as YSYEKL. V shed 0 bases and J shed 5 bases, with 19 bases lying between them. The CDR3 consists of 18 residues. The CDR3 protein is CASSQETPQSPGTGELFF. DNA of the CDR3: TGCGCCAGCAGCCAAGAGACCCCCCAATCCCCGGGTACCGGGGAGCTGTTTTTT.

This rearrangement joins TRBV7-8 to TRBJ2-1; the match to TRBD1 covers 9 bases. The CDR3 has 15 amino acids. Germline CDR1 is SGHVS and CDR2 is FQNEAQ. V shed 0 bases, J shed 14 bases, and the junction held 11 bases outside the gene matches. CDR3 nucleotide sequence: TGTGCCAGCAGCTTAGCGGGGACAGGGCCAGTGGGGGAGTTCTTC. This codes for CASSLAGTGPVGEFF.

The chain's CDR3 is CASTSGWPEQYF. CDR3 bases: TGTGCCAGCACCTCAGGGTGGCCCGAGCAGTACTTC. The chain links TRBV7-9 to TRBJ2-7; a weak D match, TRBD1 (5 bases). This CDR3 is 12 amino acids long. V shed 7 bases and J shed 6 bases, with 13 bases lying between them. Germline assignment: CDR1 SEHNR and CDR2 FQNEAQ (reference sequence).

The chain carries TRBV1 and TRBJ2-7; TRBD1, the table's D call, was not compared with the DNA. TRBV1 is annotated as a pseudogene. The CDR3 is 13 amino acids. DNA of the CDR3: TGCACCAGCAACCGGACAGGTTGCTACGAGCAGTACTTC. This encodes CTSNRTGCYEQYF.

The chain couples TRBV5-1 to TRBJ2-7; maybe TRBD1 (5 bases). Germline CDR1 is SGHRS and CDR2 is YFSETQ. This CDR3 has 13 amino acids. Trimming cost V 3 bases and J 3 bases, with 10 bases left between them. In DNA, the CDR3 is TGCGCCAGCAGCTCGGACACATTCTACGAGCAGTACTTC. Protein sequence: CASSSDTFYEQYF.

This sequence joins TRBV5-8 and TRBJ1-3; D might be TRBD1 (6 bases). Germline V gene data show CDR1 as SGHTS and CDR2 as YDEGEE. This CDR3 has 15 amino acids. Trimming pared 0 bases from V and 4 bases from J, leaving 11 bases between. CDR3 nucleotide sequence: TGTGCCAGCAGCTTGGAAGGGGGTACGGGAAACACCATATATTTT. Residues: CASSLEGGTGNTIYF.

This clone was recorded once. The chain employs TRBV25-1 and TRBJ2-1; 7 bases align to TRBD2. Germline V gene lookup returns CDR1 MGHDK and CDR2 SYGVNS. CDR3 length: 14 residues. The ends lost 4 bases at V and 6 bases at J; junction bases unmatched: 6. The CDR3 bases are TGTGCCAGCAGTGGGCGGGGGAGACCCAATGAGCAGTTCTTC. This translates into CASSGRGRPNEQFF.

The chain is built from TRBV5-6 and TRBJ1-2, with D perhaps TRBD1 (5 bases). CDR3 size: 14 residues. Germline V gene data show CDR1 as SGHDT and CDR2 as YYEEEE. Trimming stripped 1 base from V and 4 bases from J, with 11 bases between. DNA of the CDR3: TGTGCCAGCAGCTTGTGGCGGACACCCTATGGCTACACCTTC. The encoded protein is CASSLWRTPYGYTF.

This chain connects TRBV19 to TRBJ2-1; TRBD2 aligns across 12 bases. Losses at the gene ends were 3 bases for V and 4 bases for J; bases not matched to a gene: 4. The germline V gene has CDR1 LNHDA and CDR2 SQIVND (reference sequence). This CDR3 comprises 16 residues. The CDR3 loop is CASSMHGLAGYNEQFF. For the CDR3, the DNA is TGTGCCAGTAGTATGCATGGACTAGCGGGGTACAATGAGCAGTTCTTC.

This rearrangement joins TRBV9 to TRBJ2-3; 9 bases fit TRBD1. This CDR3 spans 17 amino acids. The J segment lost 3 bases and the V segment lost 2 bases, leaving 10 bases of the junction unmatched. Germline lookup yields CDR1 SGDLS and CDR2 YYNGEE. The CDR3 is CASSVGQGLSGTDTQYF. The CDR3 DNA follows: TGTGCCAGCAGCGTGGGACAGGGTCTGTCGGGAACAGATACGCAGTATTTT. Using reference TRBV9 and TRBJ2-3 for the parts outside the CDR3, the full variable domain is DSGVTQTPKHLITATGQRVTLRCSPRSGDLSVYWYQQSLDQGLQFLIQYYNGEERAKGNILERFSAQQFPDLHSELNLSSLELGDSALYFCASSVGQGLSGTDTQYFGPGTRLTVL.

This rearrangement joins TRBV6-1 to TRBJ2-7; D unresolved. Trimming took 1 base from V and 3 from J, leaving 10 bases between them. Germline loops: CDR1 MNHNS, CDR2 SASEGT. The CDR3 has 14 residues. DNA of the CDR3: TGTGCCAGCAGTGAAGGACTTGCTATCTACGAGCAGTACTTC. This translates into CASSEGLAIYEQYF.